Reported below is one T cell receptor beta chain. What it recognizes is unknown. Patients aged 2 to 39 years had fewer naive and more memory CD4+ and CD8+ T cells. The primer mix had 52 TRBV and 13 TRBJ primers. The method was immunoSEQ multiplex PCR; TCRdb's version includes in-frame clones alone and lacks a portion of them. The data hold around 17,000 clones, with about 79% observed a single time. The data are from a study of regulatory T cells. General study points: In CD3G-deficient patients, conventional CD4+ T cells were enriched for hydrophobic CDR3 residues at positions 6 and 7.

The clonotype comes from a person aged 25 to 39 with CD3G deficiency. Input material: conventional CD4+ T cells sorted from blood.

Here the CDR3 DNA reads TGTGCCAGTAGTGAAGTAGGGATTAATCAGCCCCAGCATTTT. Encoded protein: CASSEVGINQPQHF. This chain uses TRBV19 with TRBJ1-5, with D hard to call. The germline CDR1 and CDR2 sequences are LNHDA and SQIVND (reference sequence). The CDR3 is 14 residues long. Trimming removed 5 bases at V and 4 bases at J, with 12 bases between.